This TCR beta chain was sequenced during a study of blood T cell repertoires in COVID-19. As for the study in general: COVID-19 samples from acute and convalescent phases originated in the United States, Italy and Spain. The cDNA or gDNA used as material had been derived from T cells, B-cell-depleted T cells, or PBMCs.

Germline V CDR1 and CDR2: MNHNY, SVGAGI (reference sequence). V dropped 0 bases and J dropped 5; count of bases not matched to a gene: 8. The CDR3 runs 16 residues. In the source study's methods: Amplified reference gene primers provided the basis for estimating nucleated cell counts. The repertoire was sequenced with immunoSEQ multiplex PCR; TCRdb's copy has only in-frame clones and lacks some. The D gene and trimming were derived from the DNA, and the V and J assignments and clone size from that table. Of more than 9,500 clones in the sample, 82% were seen once. This sequence joins TRBV6-6 and TRBJ2-5; TRBD1 matches 8 bases. The specimen was peripheral blood. This clonotype originated in a human donor in a cohort sampled during active COVID-19. CDR3 residues: CASSYSLRTGRETQYF. DNA of the CDR3: TGTGCCAGCAGTTACTCTCTAAGGACAGGGAGGGAGACCCAGTACTTC.